The following is a T cell receptor (beta chain) sequence with its context. The data belong to a study of technical replicates of blood from a handful of donors. J was trimmed by 1 base and V by 8 bases; bases with no gene match: 13. Germline CDR1 is MGHDK and CDR2 is SYGVNS. The CDR3 length is 16 residues. Sequenced by immunoSEQ multiplex PCR; TCRdb stores in-frame clones only, minus some. The sample carries about 86,000 clones, over 90% recorded once. The clonotype comes from a human donor in good health. Sequencing was carried out using T cells isolated from PBMCs. The chain carries TRBV25-1 and TRBJ2-7; 8 nucleotides agree with TRBD1. The CDR3 bases are TGTGCCAGCCGCGGACAGGGCGGAGGATTTTCCTACGAGCAGTACTTC. It codes for CASRGQGGGFSYEQYF.